Listed here are 18 T cell receptor beta chains from one sample, sequenced in a study of CD8+ T cells in alopecia areata. Once RNA had been extracted, it was reverse transcribed into cDNA to act as the sequencing template. TCRdb's table, derived via immunoSEQ multiplex PCR, lists solely in-frame clones and lacks some. This sample has around 140,000 clones, with 87% found just once. The sample consisted of CD8+ T cells sorted from blood, taken at week 0. The receptors stem from a human donor with alopecia areata.

V is TRBV9 and J is TRBJ2-2; D gene ambiguous. CDR1 is SGDLS, CDR2 YYNGEE, per germline. Trimming removed 1 base from V and 0 bases from J, with 4 bases in between. CDR3 length: 14 residues. CDR3 protein: CASSVYSNTGELFF. CDR3 nucleotides: TGTGCCAGCAGCGTATACTCGAACACCGGGGAGCTGTTTTTT. The variable domain in full, completed from reference TRBV9 and TRBJ2-2, reads DSGVTQTPKHLITATGQRVTLRCSPRSGDLSVYWYQQSLDQGLQFLIQYYNGEERAKGNILERFSAQQFPDLHSELNLSSLELGDSALYFCASSVYSNTGELFFGEGSRLTVL.

A few counts support this clone. J is TRBJ2-3 and V is TRBV7-9; D is unresolved. Between the trimmed V and J ends, which lost 3 bases and 4 bases, there was a span of 17 bases. The CDR3 totals 16 residues. Germline V gene lookup returns CDR1 SEHNR and CDR2 FQNEAQ (reference sequence). The DNA for the CDR3 is TGTGCCAGCAGCTTTTTATATCCCCATGCTTCAGATACGCAGTATTTT. It translates to CASSFLYPHASDTQYF. The variable domain in full, completed from reference TRBV7-9 and TRBJ2-3, reads DTGVSQNPRHKITKRGQNVTFRCDPISEHNRLYWYRQTLGQGPEFLTYFQNEAQLEKSRLLSDRFSAERPKGSFSTLEIQRTEQGDSAMYLCASSFLYPHASDTQYFGPGTRLTVL.

The V gene is TRBV9, the J gene TRBJ1-1; D not resolved. Trimming pared 4 bases from V and 2 bases from J, leaving 12 bases between. From germline, CDR1 is SGDLS and CDR2 YYNGEE. The length of the CDR3 is 14 residues. The CDR3 spells CASSPGGLNTEAFF. Written as DNA, the CDR3 is TGTGCCAGCAGCCCCGGTGGGTTAAACACTGAAGCTTTCTTT.

DNA for the CDR3: TGTGCCAGCAGCTCTCCCTCGCGGGAGGGCCCAGCAGATACGCAGTATTTT. Translation gives CASSSPSREGPADTQYF. The rearrangement uses TRBV5-8 and TRBJ2-3; 9 bases fit TRBD2. The CDR3 extends over 17 amino acids. The junction had 12 bases not matched to a gene; V was cut back by 3 bases and J by 4 bases. The germline V gene has CDR1 SGHTS and CDR2 YDEGEE.

There are a few counts of this clone. V is TRBV19 and J is TRBJ2-1; the D gene is possibly TRBD2 (6 bases). V shed 7 bases and J shed 3 bases, with 13 bases lying between them. Germline loops: CDR1 LNHDA, CDR2 SQIVND (reference sequence). This CDR3 contains 14 residues. The CDR3 nucleotides are TGTGCCAGTAACCCTGGCGGGGACTACAATGAGCAGTTCTTC. Translating it yields CASNPGGDYNEQFF.

The chain uses TRBV27 and TRBJ1-1; D ambiguous. Germline loops: CDR1 MNHEY, CDR2 SMNVEV (reference sequence). Trimming shortened V by 4 bases and J by 4 bases, and 16 bases separated the two germline ends. The CDR3 totals 15 residues. The CDR3 DNA reads as TGTGCCAGCAGTTCGGGAGGGCCGTGGGGCACTGAAGCTTTCTTT. Protein product: CASSSGGPWGTEAFF.

This sequence joins TRBV6-6 and TRBJ2-7; possibly TRBD1 or TRBD2 for D (5 bases each). In germline, CDR1 is MNHNY, CDR2 SVGAGI (reference sequence). The CDR3 sequence is 13 residues long. Between the trimmed V and J ends, which lost 5 bases and 5 bases, there was a span of 13 bases. CDR3 in DNA: TGTGCCAGCAGTCCGGGACCCTGGGACGAGCAGTACTTC. Its translation: CASSPGPWDEQYF.

The rearrangement links TRBV30 to TRBJ2-1; D not resolved. The V end was cut by 2 bases, the J end by 1 base, with 6 bases between. The CDR3 is 13 amino acids. Germline V gene sequence: CDR1 GTSNPN, CDR2 SVGIG (reference sequence). The DNA for the CDR3 is TGTGCCTGGAGTAGTACTTCCTACAATGAGCAGTTCTTC. The encoded protein is CAWSSTSYNEQFF.

The V call is TRBV7-8, the J call TRBJ2-1; D might be TRBD1 or TRBD2, each matching 5 bases. The CDR3 loop spans 12 amino acids. Trimming removed 7 bases at V and 10 bases at J, with 14 bases between. Germline V gene data show CDR1 as SGHVS and CDR2 as FQNEAQ. The chain's CDR3 is CASTGTAFEQFF. The CDR3 nucleotides read TGTGCCAGCACCGGGACGGCGTTCGAGCAGTTCTTC.

The chain joins TRBV7-9 to TRBJ2-3; D is ambiguous. The V gene's germline CDR1 is SEHNR and CDR2 FQNEAQ (reference sequence). Trimming pared 4 bases from V and 3 bases from J, leaving 17 bases between. CDR3 length equals 16 residues. The CDR3 is CASSSTPLGWTDTQYF. CDR3 nucleotides: TGTGCCAGCAGCTCGACCCCCCTCGGGTGGACAGATACGCAGTATTTT.

V gene TRBV13 combines with J gene TRBJ2-2; 7 nucleotides align to TRBD1. Per the germline V gene, CDR1 is PRHDT and CDR2 is FYEKMQ (reference sequence). The trim removed 5 bases at V and 0 bases at J, leaving 3 bases unmatched. The CDR3 loop spans 15 amino acids. CDR3 nucleotide sequence: TGTGCCAGCAGCCTGGGACAGCCGAACACCGGGGAGCTGTTTTTT. It codes for CASSLGQPNTGELFF.

The rearrangement joins TRBV20-1 to TRBJ2-1, with TRBD1 as a possible D gene (5 bases). The CDR3 totals 11 residues. Germline assignment: CDR1 DFQATT and CDR2 SNEGSKA (reference sequence). Trimming pared 3 bases from V and 6 bases from J, leaving 6 bases between. CDR3 amino acids: CSASRGNEQFF. CDR3 nucleotide sequence: TGCAGTGCTAGTAGGGGCAATGAGCAGTTCTTC.

The chain links TRBV14 to TRBJ2-1; 9 bases agree with TRBD1. The V gene end was trimmed by 2 bases and the J gene end by 5 bases; junction bases not matched to a gene: 7. CDR3 length: 16 residues. Germline CDR1 SGHDN, CDR2 FVKESK. The CDR3 DNA reads as TGTGCCAGCAGCCAACCCGAGACAGGGGGGGACAATGAGCAGTTCTTC. It specifies CASSQPETGGDNEQFF.

This sequence joins TRBV6-1 and TRBJ1-1, with D maybe TRBD1 (5 bases). This CDR3 has 14 residues. Germline-derived CDR1 and CDR2 are MNHNS and SASEGT. Between the trimmed V and J ends, which lost 3 bases and 4 bases, there was a span of 12 bases. The DNA of the CDR3 is TGTGCCAGCAGTGACGGGGGAGACGGCACTGAAGCTTTCTTT. It yields the protein CASSDGGDGTEAFF.

The chain couples TRBV27 to TRBJ2-1, with 11 bases lining up with TRBD2. Germline V gives CDR1 MNHEY, CDR2 SMNVEV (reference sequence). Trimming took 3 bases from V and 8 from J; bases not matched to a gene: 3. CDR3 length equals 14 residues. Here the CDR3 DNA reads TGTGCCAGCAGTTTTAGCGGGGGGGCCGATGAGCAGTTCTTC. The encoded protein is CASSFSGGADEQFF.

The rearrangement joins TRBV4-1 to TRBJ2-1, with 8 bases fitting TRBD1. The CDR3 spans 15 residues. Trimming at V came to 3 bases and at J to 5 bases, leaving 6 bases not matched to a gene. Germline CDR1 is MGHRA and CDR2 is YSYEKL. The CDR3 DNA is TGCGCCAGCAGCCACTCACAGGGGGGAGACAATGAGCAGTTCTTC. The encoded protein is CASSHSQGGDNEQFF.

This clone was seen once. The chain joins TRBV7-9 to TRBJ1-2; no firm D call. The length of the CDR3 is 14 residues. The ends were cut back, 3 bases at V and 2 bases at J, with 10 bases in the middle. Germline CDR1 reads SEHNR; CDR2 reads FQNEAQ (reference sequence). For the CDR3, the DNA is TGTGCCAGCAGCTTGATAGACGACAACTATGGCTACACCTTC. Translation gives CASSLIDDNYGYTF. The variable domain in full, with the rest retrieved from reference TRBV7-9 and TRBJ1-2, is DTGVSQNPRHKITKRGQNVTFRCDPISEHNRLYWYRQTLGQGPEFLTYFQNEAQLEKSRLLSDRFSAERPKGSFSTLEIQRTEQGDSAMYLCASSLIDDNYGYTFGSGTRLTVV.

V is TRBV30 and J is TRBJ1-2; D is ambiguous. This CDR3 contains 11 residues. Germline V lookup: CDR1 GTSNPN, CDR2 SVGIG (reference sequence). CDR3 protein: CAVKRVTGYTF. In DNA form, the CDR3 reads TGTGCTGTGAAAAGGGTCACTGGCTACACCTTC. The whole variable domain, remainder taken from reference TRBV30 and TRBJ1-2, is SQTIHQWPATLVQPVGSPLSLECTVEGTSNPNLYWYRQAAGRGLQLLFYSVGIGQISSEVPQNLSASRPQDRQFILSSKKLLLSDSGFYLCAVKRVTGYTFGSGTRLTVV.